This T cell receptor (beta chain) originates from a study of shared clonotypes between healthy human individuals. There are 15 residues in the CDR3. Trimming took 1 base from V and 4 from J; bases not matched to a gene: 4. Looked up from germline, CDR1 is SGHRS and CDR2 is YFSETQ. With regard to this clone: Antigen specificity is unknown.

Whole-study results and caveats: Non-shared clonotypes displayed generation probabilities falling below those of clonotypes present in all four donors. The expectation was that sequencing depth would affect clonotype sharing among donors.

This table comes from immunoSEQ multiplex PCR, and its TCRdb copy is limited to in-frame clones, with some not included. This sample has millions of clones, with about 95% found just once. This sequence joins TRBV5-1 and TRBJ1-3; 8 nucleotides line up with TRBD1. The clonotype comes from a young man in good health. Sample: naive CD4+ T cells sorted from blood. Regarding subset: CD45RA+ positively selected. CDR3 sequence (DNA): TGCGCCAGCAGCTTGCAGGGGGCCCTCGGAAACACCATATATTTT. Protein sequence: CASSLQGALGNTIYF. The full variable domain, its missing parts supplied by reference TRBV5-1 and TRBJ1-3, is KAGVTQTPRYLIKTRGQQVTLSCSPISGHRSVSWYQQTPGQGLQFLFEYFSETQRNKGNFPGRFSGRQFSNSRSEMNVSTLELGDSALYLCASSLQGALGNTIYFGEGSWLTVV.